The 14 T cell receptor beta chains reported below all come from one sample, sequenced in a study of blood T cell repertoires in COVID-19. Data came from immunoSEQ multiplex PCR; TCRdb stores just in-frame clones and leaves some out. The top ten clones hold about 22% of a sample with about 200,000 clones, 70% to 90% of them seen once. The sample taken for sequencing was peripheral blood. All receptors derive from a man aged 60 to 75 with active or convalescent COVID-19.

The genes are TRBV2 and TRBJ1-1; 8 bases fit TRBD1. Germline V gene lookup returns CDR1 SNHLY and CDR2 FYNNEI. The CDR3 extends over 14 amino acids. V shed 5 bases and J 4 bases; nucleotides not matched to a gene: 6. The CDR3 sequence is CASSFQTGVTEAFF. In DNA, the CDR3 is TGTGCCAGCAGTTTCCAGACAGGGGTCACTGAAGCTTTCTTT. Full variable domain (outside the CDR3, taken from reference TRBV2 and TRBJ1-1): EPEVTQTPSHQVTQMGQEVILRCVPISNHLYFYWYRQILGQKVEFLVSFYNNEISEKSEIFDDQFSVERPDGSNFTLKIRSTKLEDSAMYFCASSFQTGVTEAFFGQGTRLTVV.

CDR3 coding DNA: TGTGCCAGCAGCCGCCGGCAGGGGCAAACCTATGGCTACACCTTC. Its protein is CASSRRQGQTYGYTF. The chain couples TRBV9 to TRBJ1-2, with D possibly TRBD1 on 6 matching bases. This CDR3 is 15 amino acids long. V lost 4 bases and J lost 4, with 17 bases in between. Germline lookup yields CDR1 SGDLS and CDR2 YYNGEE.

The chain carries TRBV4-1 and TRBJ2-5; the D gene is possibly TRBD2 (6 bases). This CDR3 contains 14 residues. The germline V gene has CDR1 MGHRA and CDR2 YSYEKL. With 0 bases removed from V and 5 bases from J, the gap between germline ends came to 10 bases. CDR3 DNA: TGCGCCAGCAGCCAAGAGCGGAGGGCTGAGACCCAGTACTTC. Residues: CASSQERRAETQYF.

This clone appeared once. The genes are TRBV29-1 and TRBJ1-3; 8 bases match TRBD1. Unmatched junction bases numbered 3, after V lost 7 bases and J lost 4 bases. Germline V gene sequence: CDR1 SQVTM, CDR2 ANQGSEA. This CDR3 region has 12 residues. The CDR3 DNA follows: TGCAGCGGGACAGGGTCAGGAAACACCATATATTTT. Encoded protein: CSGTGSGNTIYF.

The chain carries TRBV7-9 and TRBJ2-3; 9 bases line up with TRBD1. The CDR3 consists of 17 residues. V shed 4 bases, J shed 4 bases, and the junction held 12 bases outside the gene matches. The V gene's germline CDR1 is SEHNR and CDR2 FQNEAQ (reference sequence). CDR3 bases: TGTGCCAGCAGCTCTTCAACCGGGACAGGGTATTCAGATACGCAGTATTTT. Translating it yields CASSSSTGTGYSDTQYF.

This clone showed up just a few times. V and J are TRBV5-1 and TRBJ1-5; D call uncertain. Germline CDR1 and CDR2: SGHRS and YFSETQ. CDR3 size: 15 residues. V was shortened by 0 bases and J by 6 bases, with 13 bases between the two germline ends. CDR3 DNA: TGCGCCAGCAGCTTGGGGCTCATCCCGGGTCAGCCCCAGCATTTT. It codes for CASSLGLIPGQPQHF. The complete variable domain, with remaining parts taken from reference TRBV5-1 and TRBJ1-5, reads KAGVTQTPRYLIKTRGQQVTLSCSPISGHRSVSWYQQTPGQGLQFLFEYFSETQRNKGNFPGRFSGRQFSNSRSEMNVSTLELGDSALYLCASSLGLIPGQPQHFGDGTRLSIL.

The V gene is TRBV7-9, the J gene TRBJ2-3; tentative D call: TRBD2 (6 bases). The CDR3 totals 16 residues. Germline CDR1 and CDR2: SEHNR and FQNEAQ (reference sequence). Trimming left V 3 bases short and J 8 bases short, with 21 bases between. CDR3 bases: TGTGCCAGCAGCTTGGACTTGAGGGCACCCGGGGGTACGCAGTATTTT. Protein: CASSLDLRAPGGTQYF.

The CDR3 spells CASSFPTGTGNTIYF. The CDR3 nucleotides are TGTGCCAGCAGCTTCCCGACAGGGACTGGAAACACCATATATTTT. The V gene is TRBV7-9, the J gene TRBJ1-3; TRBD1 matches 7 bases. Per the germline V gene, CDR1 is SEHNR and CDR2 is FQNEAQ (reference sequence). The CDR3 is 15 amino acids. After removal of 3 bases from V and 2 bases from J, the junction contained 4 bases not matched to a gene.

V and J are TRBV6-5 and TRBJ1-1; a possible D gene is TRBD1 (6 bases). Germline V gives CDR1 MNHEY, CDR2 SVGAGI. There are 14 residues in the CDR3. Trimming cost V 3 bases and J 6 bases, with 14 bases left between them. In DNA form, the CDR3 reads TGTGCCAGCAGTTATAGATACAAGGGGGCTGAAGCTTTCTTT. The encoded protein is CASSYRYKGAEAFF.

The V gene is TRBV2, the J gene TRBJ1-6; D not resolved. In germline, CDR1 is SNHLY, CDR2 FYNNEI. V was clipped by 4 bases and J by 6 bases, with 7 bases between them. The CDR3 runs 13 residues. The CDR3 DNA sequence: TGTGCCAGCAGTGGAGATGGTAATTCACCCCTCCACTTT. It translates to CASSGDGNSPLHF.

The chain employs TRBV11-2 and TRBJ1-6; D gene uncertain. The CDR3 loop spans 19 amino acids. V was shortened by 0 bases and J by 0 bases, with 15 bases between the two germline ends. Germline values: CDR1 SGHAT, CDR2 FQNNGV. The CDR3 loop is CASSLEYAGTSSYNSPLHF. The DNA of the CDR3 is TGTGCCAGCAGCTTAGAATACGCGGGTACGAGCTCCTATAATTCACCCCTCCACTTT.

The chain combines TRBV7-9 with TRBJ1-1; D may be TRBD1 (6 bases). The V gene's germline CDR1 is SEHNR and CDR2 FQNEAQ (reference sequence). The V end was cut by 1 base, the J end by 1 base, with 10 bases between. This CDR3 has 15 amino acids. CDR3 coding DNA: TGTGCCAGCAGCTTAGGTAACAGGGAGAACACTGAAGCTTTCTTT. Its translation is CASSLGNRENTEAFF.

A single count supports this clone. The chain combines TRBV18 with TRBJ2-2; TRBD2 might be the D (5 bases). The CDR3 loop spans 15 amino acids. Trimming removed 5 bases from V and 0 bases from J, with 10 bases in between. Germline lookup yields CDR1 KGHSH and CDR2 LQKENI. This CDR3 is CASSFRDTNTGELFF. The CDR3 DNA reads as TGTGCCAGCTCATTCCGGGATACGAACACCGGGGAGCTGTTTTTT.

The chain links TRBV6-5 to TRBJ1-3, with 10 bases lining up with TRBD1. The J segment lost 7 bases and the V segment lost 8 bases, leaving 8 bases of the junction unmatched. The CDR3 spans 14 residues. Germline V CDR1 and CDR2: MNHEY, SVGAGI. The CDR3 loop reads CASGQGGSSNTIYF. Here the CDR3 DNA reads TGTGCCAGCGGACAGGGGGGATCTTCGAACACCATATATTTT.